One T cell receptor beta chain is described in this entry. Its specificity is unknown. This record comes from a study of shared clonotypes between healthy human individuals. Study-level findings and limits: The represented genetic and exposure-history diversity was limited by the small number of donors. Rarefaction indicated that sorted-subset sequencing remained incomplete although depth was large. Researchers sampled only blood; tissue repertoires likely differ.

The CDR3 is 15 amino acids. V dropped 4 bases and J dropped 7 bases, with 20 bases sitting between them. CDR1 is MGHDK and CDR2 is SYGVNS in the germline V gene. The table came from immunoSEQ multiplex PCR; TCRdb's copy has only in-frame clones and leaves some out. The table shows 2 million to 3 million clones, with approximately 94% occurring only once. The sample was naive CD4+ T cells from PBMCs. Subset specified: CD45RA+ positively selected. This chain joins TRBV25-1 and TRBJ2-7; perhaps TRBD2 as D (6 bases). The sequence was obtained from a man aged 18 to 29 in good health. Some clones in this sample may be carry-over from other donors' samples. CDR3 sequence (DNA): TGTGCCAGCAGTGCATCGGGACTCCCCACTGGAGAGCAGTACTTC. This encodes CASSASGLPTGEQYF.